This TCR beta chain derives from a study of CD8+CD57+ T cells in acquired aplastic anemia. About the study: Sorted CD4+ plus CD8+ cells gave DNA averaging around 3 ug.

V lost 2 bases, J lost 4 bases, and 12 bases lay in between. CDR3 length: 15 residues. Germline V CDR1 and CDR2: SGHTA, FQGTGA. Points from the study as a whole: Significance was not reached for CD8+ Simpson's diversity between patients and controls. Patients and controls were found to share fewer than 35 CD8+ CDR3 sequences.

This clonotype is a singleton in its sample. Its antigen is not identified. Flow cytometry had shown expanded CD8+CD57+ cells in the patients chosen for sequencing. Patients were untreated when blood was sampled. Genomic DNA templated the TCR beta VDJ and CDR3 profiling. TCRdb reprocessed the reads via MiXCR and lists one record per CDR3 protein. The sample lists more than 95,000 distinct CDR3 sequences, approximately 36% seen once, with about 2.6% in the top ten. Sequencing input: sorted CD4+, CD8+, or CD8+CD57+ T cells (not recorded which) from PBMCs. The chain is built from TRBV7-3 and TRBJ2-1; D is tentatively TRBD1 or TRBD2 (6 bases each). The sequence was obtained from a human donor with aplastic anemia. CDR3 DNA: TGTGCCAGCAGCTTAGGTGGGGGGCAATACAATGAGCAGTTCTTC. Translated, it gives CASSLGGGQYNEQFF.